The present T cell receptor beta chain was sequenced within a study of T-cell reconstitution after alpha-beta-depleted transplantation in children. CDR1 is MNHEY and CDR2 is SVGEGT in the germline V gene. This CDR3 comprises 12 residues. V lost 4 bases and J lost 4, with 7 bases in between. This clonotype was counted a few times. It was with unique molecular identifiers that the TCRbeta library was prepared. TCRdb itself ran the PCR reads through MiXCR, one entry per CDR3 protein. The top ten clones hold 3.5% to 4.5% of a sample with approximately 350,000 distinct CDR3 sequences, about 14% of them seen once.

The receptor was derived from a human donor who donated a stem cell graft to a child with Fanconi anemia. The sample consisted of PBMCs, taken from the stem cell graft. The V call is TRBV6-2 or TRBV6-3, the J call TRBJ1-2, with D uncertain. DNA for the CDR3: TGTGCCAGCAGTTTCTCGGGCTATGGCTACACCTTC. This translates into CASSFSGYGYTF.